What follows is one T cell receptor beta chain and its context. Its target is unknown. Libraries were prepared by immunoSEQ multiplex PCR; TCRdb keeps only in-frame clonotypes and omits some of them. The data contain 800,000 or so clones, approximately 97% of them seen just once; the ten biggest clones take up about 0.22%. The source of the sample is a study of shared clonotypes between healthy human individuals. Background on the study: The study used three CD4 naive, three CD4 memory, two CD8 naive and one CD8 memory plate per donor.

CDR3 size: 17 residues. J was trimmed by 4 bases and V by 5 bases; bases with no gene match: 12. From germline, CDR1 is SEHNR and CDR2 FQNEAQ (reference sequence). General study results and limits: The donor pool, a small one, limited the genetic and exposure-history diversity represented. Across subsets, estimated richness was generally greater for naive than for memory populations.

The naive CD8 population came from CD45RO-negative cells selected for CCR7, without terminally differentiated effector memory CD45RA+ cells. The sequence came from a man aged 25 to 40 in good health. Sequencing used naive CD8+ T cells sorted from blood. The genes are TRBV7-9 and TRBJ2-1, with 9 nucleotides matching TRBD2. CDR3 sequence: CASSARGGRAGYNEQFF. The DNA of the CDR3 is TGTGCCAGCAGCGCCCGCGGCGGGAGGGCCGGTTACAATGAGCAGTTCTTC.